This T cell receptor beta chain was identified during a study of shared clonotypes between healthy human individuals. Study-wide findings and caveats: Researchers sampled only blood; tissue repertoires likely differ. Among a handful of donors, approximately 5% of naive CD4 clonotypes were found in common.

Of note for this clone: The antigen is unknown.

Sequencing used immunoSEQ multiplex PCR; TCRdb keeps in-frame clones, though not all of them. The sample yields roughly 1,500,000 clones, 98% seen once. The CDR3 runs to 17 residues. Germline loops: CDR1 MGHRA, CDR2 YSYEKL. V lost 0 bases, J lost 1 base, and 16 bases lay in between. The clonotype comes from a man between 25 and 39 years old in good health. J is TRBJ2-7 and V is TRBV4-1; D is unresolved. The sequencing input was naive CD4+ T cells sorted from blood. As to subset: CD45RA+ positively selected. CDR3 nucleotide sequence: TGCGCCAGCAGCCAAGATTTAGGTACAGCCCAGTCCTACGAGCAGTACTTC. Amino acid sequence: CASSQDLGTAQSYEQYF.